A single sample gave rise to the 10 T cell receptor beta chains below, sequenced in a study of a mutant IDH1 vaccine in newly diagnosed glioma. Produced via immunoSEQ multiplex PCR; TCRdb's table is partial and in-frame only. The table records tens of thousands of clones, around 78% of them present only once. No cognate antigen is known for these TCRs. Described time point: week 35, safety follow-up. Topical imiquimod accompanied each vaccine dose, which consisted of 300 ug of mutant IDH1 20-mer peptide. This sample comprised PBMCs, obtained from a glioma patient whose treatment included an IDH1 peptide vaccine. These receptors were taken from a man aged 40-50 years with glioma.

The J gene is TRBJ2-7, the V gene TRBV25-1; weak D call: TRBD1 (5 bases). The CDR3 covers 11 residues. Germline V gives CDR1 MGHDK, CDR2 SYGVNS. Trimming took off 5 bases at V and 4 bases at J, with 6 bases between the two ends. CDR3 sequence: CASSQGYEQYF. CDR3 nucleotide sequence: TGTGCCAGCAGTCAGGGTTACGAGCAGTACTTC.

The chain couples TRBV21-1 to TRBJ2-7. TRBV21-1 is a recognized pseudogene. The length of the CDR3 is 19 residues. CDR3 loop: CASSTHIPSSSGSPYEQYF. The CDR3 DNA is TGTGCCAGCAGCACCCATATACCCTCCAGTTCCGGCTCCCCCTACGAGCAGTACTTC.

The rearrangement joins TRBV5-6 to TRBJ2-5; TRBD1 aligns across 7 bases. The J call is doubtful: the DNA matches TRBJ2-7 better. Looked up from germline, CDR1 is SGHDT and CDR2 is YYEEEE. CDR3 length equals 14 residues. The CDR3 region is CASSPGQSRYEQYF. CDR3 sequence (DNA): TGTGCCAGCAGCCCGGGACAGAGCAGGTACGAGCAGTACTTC.

This clone appeared once. The CDR3 nucleotides read TGTGCCAGCACCCTGCGGAATACGCAGTATTTT. This translates into CASTLRNTQYF. The rearrangement joins TRBV7-2 to TRBJ2-3, with D unclear. This CDR3 comprises 11 residues. Trimming left V 7 bases short and J 7 bases short, with 9 bases between. Germline V gene data show CDR1 as SGHTA and CDR2 as FQGNSA.

V usage is TRBV6-5 and J usage is TRBJ1-4; possible D gene TRBD1, 6 bases. V was cut by 0 bases and J by 3 bases, with 11 bases left in between. Germline lookup yields CDR1 MNHEY and CDR2 SVGAGI. This CDR3 spans 16 amino acids. The CDR3 loop reads CASSYSRGGPNEKLFF. The DNA of the CDR3 is TGTGCCAGCAGTTACTCGAGGGGGGGACCTAATGAAAAACTGTTTTTT.

The chain recombines TRBV29-1 with TRBJ1-1; no reliable D call. The V gene lost 6 bases and the J gene lost 0 bases, with 5 bases spanning the gap. The CDR3 has 11 residues. CDR1 is SQVTM and CDR2 is ANQGSEA in the germline V gene. CDR3: CSVLLNTEAFF. In DNA form, the CDR3 reads TGCAGCGTCCTACTGAACACTGAAGCTTTCTTT.

This clone was seen a handful of times. The chain combines TRBV2 with TRBJ1-5, with D hard to call. V lost 7 bases and J lost 3, with 13 bases in between. This CDR3 spans 14 amino acids. Per the germline V gene, CDR1 is SNHLY and CDR2 is FYNNEI. The CDR3 sequence: CASNTGTVNQPQHF. CDR3 DNA sequence: TGTGCCAGCAATACGGGAACAGTCAATCAGCCCCAGCATTTT.

The V call is TRBV6-5, the J call TRBJ2-5, with a possible D match to TRBD1 (5 bases). The CDR3 sequence is 14 residues long. V was pared by 2 bases and J by 5 bases, with 12 bases between. Germline loops: CDR1 MNHEY, CDR2 SVGAGI. CDR3 protein: CASSYDSGRETQYF. CDR3 nucleotide sequence: TGTGCCAGCAGTTACGACAGTGGGCGGGAGACCCAGTACTTC.

The chain recombines TRBV6-5 with TRBJ2-3; unclear D gene. The CDR3 totals 14 residues. The ends were cut back, 2 bases at V and 1 base at J, with 7 bases in the middle. The germline V gene has CDR1 MNHEY and CDR2 SVGAGI. The CDR3 nucleotides are TGTGCCAGCAGTTACACCTCAGGCACAGATACGCAGTATTTT. It codes for CASSYTSGTDTQYF.

The chain employs TRBV6-1 and TRBJ2-7, with TRBD2 as a possible D gene (5 bases). Per germline, CDR1 MNHNS and CDR2 SASEGT. This CDR3 comprises 13 residues. V shed 6 bases and J shed 0 bases, with 9 bases lying between them. CDR3 DNA sequence: TGTGCCAGCAGGGACTTAAACTCCTACGAGCAGTACTTC. This gives the protein CASRDLNSYEQYF.